These 21 T cell receptor beta chains came from one sample sequenced in a study of OX40 agonist ivuxolimab in advanced cancers. TCRdb keeps only in-frame clones here, not all; method: immunoSEQ multiplex PCR. The sample carries some 62,000 clones, just under 85% recorded once. The material was CD4+ or CD8+ T cells sorted from blood, obtained in a trial of the OX40 agonist ivuxolimab. The source is an adult with an advanced solid tumor such as melanoma, head and neck, liver or kidney cancer.

CDR3 sequence reads: CASKRGTGHGNEKLFF. The CDR3 DNA is TGTGCCAGTAAGAGGGGGACAGGGCATGGTAATGAAAAACTGTTTTTT. This chain links TRBV19 with TRBJ1-4; TRBD1 matches at 9 bases. V trimming: 7 bases; J trimming: 4 bases; junction bases outside the gene matches: 10. Germline CDR1 is LNHDA and CDR2 is SQIVND (reference sequence). The CDR3 runs to 16 residues.

This chain joins TRBV10-2 and TRBJ1-5; D gene ambiguous. The ends were cut back, 2 bases at V and 4 bases at J, with 6 bases in the middle. The CDR3 has 13 amino acids. Germline-derived CDR1 and CDR2 are WSHSY and SAAADI. CDR3 in DNA: TGCGCCAGCAGTGAGAAGGGAAATCAGCCCCAGCATTTT. Its protein product is CASSEKGNQPQHF.

The chain joins TRBV28 to TRBJ1-1; D not certain. V lost 6 bases and J lost 11, with 22 bases in between. The CDR3 covers 14 residues. The germline gives CDR1 MDHEN, CDR2 SYDVKM. The chain's CDR3 is CASSPTGPPRTAFF. The DNA for the CDR3 is TGTGCCAGCAGCCCCACCGGGCCTCCGAGGACGGCTTTCTTT. The full variable domain, its missing parts supplied by reference TRBV28 and TRBJ1-1, is DVKVTQSSRYLVKRTGEKVFLECVQDMDHENMFWYRQDPGLGLRLIYFSYDVKMKEKGDIPEGYSVSREKKERFSLILESASTNQTSMYLCASSPTGPPRTAFFGQGTRLTVV.

The V gene is TRBV18, the J gene TRBJ1-1; D uncertain. Germline V gene data show CDR1 as KGHSH and CDR2 as LQKENI. V lost 2 bases and J 3 bases, leaving 10 bases between the germline ends. The CDR3 sequence is 14 residues long. This chain's CDR3 is CASSPRTSDTEAFF. CDR3 in DNA: TGTGCCAGCTCACCAAGGACTAGTGACACTGAAGCTTTCTTT.

This clone has a single count. As DNA, the CDR3 is TGCGGGGCAGGGGGCGGTAATGAAAAACTGTTTTTT. Its translation is CGAGGGNEKLFF. The chain recombines TRBV29-1 with TRBJ1-4; 8 nucleotides align to TRBD1. CDR3 length equals 12 residues. Germline V gene sequence: CDR1 SQVTM, CDR2 ANQGSEA.

This chain uses TRBV7-8 with TRBJ1-2, with a tentative D call TRBD1 (6 bases). V gave up 1 base and J gave up 4 bases, with 10 bases separating them. The germline gives CDR1 SGHVS, CDR2 FQNEAQ. The CDR3 spans 14 residues. The DNA of the CDR3 is TGTGCCAGCAGCTTAGATGGGACACGCTATGGCTACACCTTC. Protein sequence: CASSLDGTRYGYTF.

Comment on this clone: Distinct nucleotide sequences in the sample also encode this CDR3. The chain employs TRBV25-1 and TRBJ2-7; D is possibly TRBD1 (6 bases). Germline loops: CDR1 MGHDK, CDR2 SYGVNS. V dropped 6 bases and J dropped 3 bases, with 9 bases sitting between them. The CDR3 has 12 residues. The CDR3 reads CASSVQGYEQYF. CDR3 nucleotide sequence: TGTGCCAGCAGCGTACAGGGCTACGAGCAGTACTTC.

V usage is TRBV5-8 and J usage is TRBJ1-1; D is possibly TRBD1 (5 bases). The CDR3 is made up of 14 amino acids. The V gene's germline CDR1 is SGHTS and CDR2 YDEGEE. Trimming pared 7 bases from V and 0 bases from J, leaving 13 bases between. CDR3 loop: CASCRRGMNTEAFF. The CDR3 nucleotides are TGTGCCAGCTGCCGACGGGGCATGAACACTGAAGCTTTCTTT. The entire variable domain, with the rest obtained from reference TRBV5-8 and TRBJ1-1, is as follows: EAGVTQSPTHLIKTRGQQATLRCSPISGHTSVYWYQQALGLGLQFLLWYDEGEERNRGNFPPRFSGRQFPNYSSELNVNALELEDSALYLCASCRRGMNTEAFFGQGTRLTVV.

The rearrangement links TRBV6-5 to TRBJ1-6, with D uncertain. V gave up 3 bases and J gave up 7 bases, with 4 bases separating them. CDR3 length equals 12 residues. Germline-derived CDR1 and CDR2 are MNHEY and SVGAGI. CDR3 residues: CASSYGNSPLHF. The CDR3 DNA follows: TGTGCCAGCAGTTATGGGAATTCACCCCTCCACTTT.

A few counts support this clone. The genes are TRBV7-3 and TRBJ2-1, with 10 bases fitting TRBD2. V trimming: 5 bases; J trimming: 2 bases; junction bases outside the gene matches: 12. The CDR3 consists of 18 residues. CDR1 is SGHTA and CDR2 is FQGTGA in the germline V gene. In nucleotides, the CDR3 is TGTGCCAGCAGCCCGAGCGGGGGGGACATGCCTACCTACAATGAGCAGTTCTTC. Protein product: CASSPSGGDMPTYNEQFF.

The chain uses TRBV7-2 and TRBJ2-7; weak D call: TRBD2 (6 bases). The germline V gene encodes CDR1 SGHTA and CDR2 FQGNSA. The CDR3 has 14 residues. Trimming removed 2 bases at V and 5 bases at J, with 13 bases between. This chain's CDR3 is CASSLQAWGDEQYF. The CDR3 nucleotides are TGTGCCAGCAGCTTACAGGCCTGGGGGGACGAGCAGTACTTC.

J is TRBJ1-4 and V is TRBV5-1; 9 nucleotides agree with TRBD1. Germline CDR1 is SGHRS and CDR2 is YFSETQ. V shed 0 bases and J 7 bases; nucleotides not matched to a gene: 1. This CDR3 contains 14 residues. The CDR3 coding sequence is TGCGCCAGCAGCTTGGGGGACAGGGTTGAAAAACTGTTTTTT. Translating it yields CASSLGDRVEKLFF.

There are a few counts of this clone. The chain has TRBV27 and TRBJ2-7; no definite D call. V was shortened by 5 bases and J by 9 bases, with 17 bases between the two germline ends. Germline-derived CDR1 and CDR2 are MNHEY and SMNVEV (reference sequence). The CDR3 covers 13 residues. CDR3 nucleotide sequence: TGTGCCAGCAGTCCCTCCGGCGGCCCCCGGCAGTACTTC. Its protein is CASSPSGGPRQYF.

The genes are TRBV15 and TRBJ2-1, with 9 nucleotides matching TRBD2. Unmatched junction bases numbered 8, after V lost 3 bases and J lost 5 bases. The V gene's germline CDR1 is LNHNV and CDR2 YYDKDF (reference sequence). This CDR3 is built from 16 residues. Here the CDR3 DNA reads TGTGCCACCAGCAGTGACTCTAGCGGGGTTAACAATGAGCAGTTCTTC. This gives the protein CATSSDSSGVNNEQFF.

The chain carries TRBV5-6 and TRBJ1-3, with D perhaps matching TRBD1 (5 bases). Trimming took off 4 bases at V and 3 bases at J, with 14 bases between the two ends. The germline gives CDR1 SGHDT, CDR2 YYEEEE. The CDR3 loop spans 15 amino acids. The CDR3 loop reads CASSPGMGVGNTIYF. The CDR3 DNA sequence: TGTGCCAGCAGCCCAGGAATGGGGGTTGGAAACACCATATATTTT.

This clone has just a few counts. This chain connects TRBV2 to TRBJ1-4; tentatively, D is TRBD1 (5 bases). There are 14 residues in the CDR3. The V end was cut by 2 bases, the J end by 6 bases, with 10 bases between. Germline CDR1 SNHLY, CDR2 FYNNEI. The CDR3 protein is CASSEWQGYEKLFF. CDR3 bases: TGTGCCAGCAGTGAATGGCAGGGCTATGAAAAACTGTTTTTT.

This chain connects TRBV21-1 to TRBJ2-7; the table's TRBD2 call for D was not verified on the DNA. TRBV21-1 is classified as a pseudogene. This CDR3 has 17 residues. The CDR3 DNA sequence: TGTGCCAGCAGCAAAGACCTGCGGGGGCGTAATAACTACGAGCAGTACTTC. Protein product: CASSKDLRGRNNYEQYF.

The chain couples TRBV5-6 to TRBJ1-2, with D tentatively TRBD1 (5 bases). The ends were cut back, 3 bases at V and 4 bases at J, with 13 bases in the middle. CDR3 length: 14 amino acids. Germline CDR1 SGHDT, CDR2 YYEEEE. CDR3 region: CASSSPGHSYGYTF. The CDR3 region has the DNA TGTGCCAGCAGCTCCCCGGGGCATAGCTATGGCTACACCTTC.

The CDR3 DNA sequence: TGTGCCAGCAGCCCGCAGATCGACGCGAACACCGGGGAGCTGTTTTTT. It yields the protein CASSPQIDANTGELFF. The V gene is TRBV9, the J gene TRBJ2-2; unclear D gene. This CDR3 contains 16 residues. V was clipped by 4 bases and J by 0 bases, with 13 bases between them. The germline V gene encodes CDR1 SGDLS and CDR2 YYNGEE. Combining the CDR3 with reference TRBV9 and TRBJ2-2 gives the whole variable domain DSGVTQTPKHLITATGQRVTLRCSPRSGDLSVYWYQQSLDQGLQFLIQYYNGEERAKGNILERFSAQQFPDLHSELNLSSLELGDSALYFCASSPQIDANTGELFFGEGSRLTVL.

The V and J genes are TRBV7-2 and TRBJ2-3, with D uncertain. The CDR3 length is 12 residues. Per germline, CDR1 SGHTA and CDR2 FQGNSA. V shed 1 base and J shed 9 bases, with 8 bases lying between them. CDR3 coding DNA: TGTGCCAGCAGCTTAGAACTCCTCACGCAGTATTTT. Translated, it gives CASSLELLTQYF. The whole variable domain, filled in from reference TRBV7-2 and TRBJ2-3, reads GAGVSQSPSNKVTEKGKDVELRCDPISGHTALYWYRQSLGQGLEFLIYFQGNSAPDKSGLPSDRFSAERTGGSVSTLTIQRTQQEDSAVYLCASSLELLTQYFGPGTRLTVL.

This clone was seen more than once but under ten times. Written as DNA, the CDR3 is TGTGCCAGTAGTGGACAGGGCAATGAGCAGTTCTTC. Translated, it gives CASSGQGNEQFF. The chain recombines TRBV19 with TRBJ2-1; TRBD1 aligns across 8 bases. This CDR3 spans 12 amino acids. The V segment lost 5 bases and the J segment 6 bases; nucleotides outside the gene matches: 0. Germline assignment: CDR1 LNHDA and CDR2 SQIVND (reference sequence). Drawing the rest from reference TRBV19 and TRBJ2-1, the complete variable domain is DGGITQSPKYLFRKEGQNVTLSCEQNLNHDAMYWYRQDPGQGLRLIYYSQIVNDFQKGDIAEGYSVSREKKESFPLTVTSAQKNPTAFYLCASSGQGNEQFFGPGTRLTVL.